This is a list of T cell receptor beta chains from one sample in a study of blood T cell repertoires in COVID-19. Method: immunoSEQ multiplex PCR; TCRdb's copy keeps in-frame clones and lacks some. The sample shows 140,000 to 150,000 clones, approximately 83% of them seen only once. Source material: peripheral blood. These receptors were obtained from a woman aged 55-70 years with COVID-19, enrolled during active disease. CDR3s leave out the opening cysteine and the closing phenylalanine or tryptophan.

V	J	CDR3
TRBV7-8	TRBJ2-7	ASSYEGWTGAYEQY
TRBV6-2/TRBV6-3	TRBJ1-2	ASSYSDRET
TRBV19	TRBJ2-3	ASSIAGGLGDTQY
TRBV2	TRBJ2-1	ASRPLAGSSYNEQF
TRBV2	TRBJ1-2	ASSTGARGYT
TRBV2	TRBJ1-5	ASSEDQGNIRPQH
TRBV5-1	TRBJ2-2	ASSPPAQGSPGELF
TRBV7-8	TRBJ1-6	ASSPRTGGSYNSPLH
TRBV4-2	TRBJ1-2	ASSHVERKGDEGYT
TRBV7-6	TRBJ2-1	ASSFHHVTGGSYNEQF
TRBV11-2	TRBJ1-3	ASSLDKGAAGLRGNTIY
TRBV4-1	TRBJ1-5	ASSRGTGGLLSNQPQH
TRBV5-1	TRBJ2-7	ASSLQGTYEQY
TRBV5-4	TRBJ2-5	ASSLDPGSQETQY
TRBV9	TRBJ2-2	ASSVFGTVNTGELF
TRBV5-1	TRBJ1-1	ASSLPYGDTEAF
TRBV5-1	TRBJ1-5	ASRESSNQPQH
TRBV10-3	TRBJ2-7	AISESTTSGSYEQY
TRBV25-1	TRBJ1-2	ASSLNYGYT
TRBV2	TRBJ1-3	ASSRRRQGSSGNTIY
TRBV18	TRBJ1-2	ASSYRDRVNGYT
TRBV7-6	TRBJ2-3	ASSLAGLGTGTGLADTQY
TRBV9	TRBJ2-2	ASSARTPGWGTGELF
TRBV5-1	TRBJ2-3	ASTPSYGTDTQY
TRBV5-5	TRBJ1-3	ASSEYRVGNTIY
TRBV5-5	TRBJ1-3	ASSPYPVSGNTIY
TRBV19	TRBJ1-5	ASSMALGRGYSNQPQH
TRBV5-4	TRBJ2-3	ASSLGLPSTDTQY
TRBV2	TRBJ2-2	ASTYGRGTGELF
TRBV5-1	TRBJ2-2	ASSLDRGSTGELF
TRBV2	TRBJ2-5	ASSAASGGIETQY
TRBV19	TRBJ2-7	ASSIEGGRHYEQY
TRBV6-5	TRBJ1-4	ATRRVGFQNEKLF
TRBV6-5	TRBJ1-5	ASSRTGGGNQPQH
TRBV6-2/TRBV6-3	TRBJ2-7	ASSGEQGAIRSYEQY
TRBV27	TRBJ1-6	ASSFWGLRGSPLH
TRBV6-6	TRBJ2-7	ASSYSTGYEQY
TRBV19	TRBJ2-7	ASSMGVYEQY
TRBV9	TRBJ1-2	ASSGRTGDGYT
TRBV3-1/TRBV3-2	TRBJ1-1	ASSQGTGGREAF
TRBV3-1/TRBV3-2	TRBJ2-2	ASSKTGTGLSGELF
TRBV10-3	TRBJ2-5	AISSGTGGQETQY
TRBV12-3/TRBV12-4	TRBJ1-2	ASSRGHTYGYT
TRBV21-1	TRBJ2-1	ASSNPLRGGISYNEQF
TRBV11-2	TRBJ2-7	ASSSPASNYEQY
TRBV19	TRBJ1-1	ASSIVSGNTEAF
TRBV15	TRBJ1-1	ATSRDGASTEAF
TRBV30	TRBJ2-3	ARGGLSTDTQY
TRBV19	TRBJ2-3	ASSIGGGGLDTQY
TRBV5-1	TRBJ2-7	ASSLASQGSPDEQY
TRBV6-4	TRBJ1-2	ASSDSSYSRASYT
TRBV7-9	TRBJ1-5	ASSLGGRGKDLNQPQH
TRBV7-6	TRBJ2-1	ASSLEGETYNEQF
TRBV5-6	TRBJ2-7	ASSLRQLRRTDEQY
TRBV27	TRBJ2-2	ASSFVLAAYTGELF
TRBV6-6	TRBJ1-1	ASSVTGITEAF